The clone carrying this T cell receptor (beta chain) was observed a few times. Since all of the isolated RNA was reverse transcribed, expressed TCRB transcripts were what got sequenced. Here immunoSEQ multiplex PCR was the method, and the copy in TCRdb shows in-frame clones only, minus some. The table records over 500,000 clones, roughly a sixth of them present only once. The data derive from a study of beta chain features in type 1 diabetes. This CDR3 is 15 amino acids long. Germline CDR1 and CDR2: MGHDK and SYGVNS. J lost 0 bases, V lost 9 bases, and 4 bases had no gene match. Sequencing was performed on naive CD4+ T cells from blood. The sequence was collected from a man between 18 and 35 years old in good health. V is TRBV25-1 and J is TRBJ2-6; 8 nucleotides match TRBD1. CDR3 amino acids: CASGQGPSGANVLTF. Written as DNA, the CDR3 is TGTGCCAGTGGACAGGGACCCTCTGGGGCCAACGTCCTGACTTTC.